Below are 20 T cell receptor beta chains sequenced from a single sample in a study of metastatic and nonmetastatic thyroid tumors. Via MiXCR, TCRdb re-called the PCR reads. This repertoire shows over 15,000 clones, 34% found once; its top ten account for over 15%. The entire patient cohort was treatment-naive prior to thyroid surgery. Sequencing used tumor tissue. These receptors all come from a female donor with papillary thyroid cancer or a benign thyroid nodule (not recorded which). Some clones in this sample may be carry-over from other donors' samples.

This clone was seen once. The CDR3 DNA is TGTGCCAGCAGCTTGGAGACAGGGGGGAGCTCCTACGAGCAGTACTTC. Residues: CASSLETGGSSYEQYF. The V gene is TRBV11-2, the J gene TRBJ2-7, with 9 bases identical to TRBD1. Germline V gene data show CDR1 as SGHAT and CDR2 as FQNNGV. With V trimmed by 3 bases and J by 0 bases, 6 bases remained unmatched. The CDR3 contains 16 residues.

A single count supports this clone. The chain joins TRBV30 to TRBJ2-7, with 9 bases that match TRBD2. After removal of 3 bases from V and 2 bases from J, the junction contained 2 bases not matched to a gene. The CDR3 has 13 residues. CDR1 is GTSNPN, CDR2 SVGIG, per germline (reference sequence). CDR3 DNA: TGTGCCTGGAGATTAGCGGGAGCCTACGAGCAGTACTTC. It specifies CAWRLAGAYEQYF.

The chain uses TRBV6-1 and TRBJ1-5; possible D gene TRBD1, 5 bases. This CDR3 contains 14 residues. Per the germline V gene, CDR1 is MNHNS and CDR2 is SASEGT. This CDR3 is CSTERGDSNQPQHF. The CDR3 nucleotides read TGTTCCACCGAGAGGGGAGATAGCAATCAGCCCCAGCATTTT.

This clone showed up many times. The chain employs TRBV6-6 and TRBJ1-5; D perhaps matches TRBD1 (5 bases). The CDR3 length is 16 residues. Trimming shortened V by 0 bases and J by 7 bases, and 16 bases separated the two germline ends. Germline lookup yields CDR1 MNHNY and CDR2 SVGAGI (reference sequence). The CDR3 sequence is CASSYSNQGLGQPQHF. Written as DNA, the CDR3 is TGTGCCAGCAGTTACTCCAATCAGGGCCTGGGCCAGCCCCAGCATTTT.

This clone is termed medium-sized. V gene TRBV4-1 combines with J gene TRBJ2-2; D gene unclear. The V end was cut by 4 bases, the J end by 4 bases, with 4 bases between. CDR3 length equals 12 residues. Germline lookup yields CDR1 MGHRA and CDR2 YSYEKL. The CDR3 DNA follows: TGCGCCAGCAGCCCTGTCACCGGGGAGCTGTTTTTT. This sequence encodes CASSPVTGELFF.

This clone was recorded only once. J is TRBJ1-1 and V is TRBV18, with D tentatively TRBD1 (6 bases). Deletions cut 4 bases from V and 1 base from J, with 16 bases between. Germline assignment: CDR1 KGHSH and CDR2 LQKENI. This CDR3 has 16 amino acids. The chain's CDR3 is CASSLNQGSENTEAFF. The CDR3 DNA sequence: TGTGCCAGCTCACTAAATCAGGGGAGCGAGAACACTGAAGCTTTCTTT.

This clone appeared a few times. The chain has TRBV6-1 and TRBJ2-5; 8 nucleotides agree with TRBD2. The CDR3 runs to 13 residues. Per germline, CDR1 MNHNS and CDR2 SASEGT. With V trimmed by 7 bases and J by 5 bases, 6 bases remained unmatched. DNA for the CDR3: TGTGCCAGCACTCAGACGGGGGGGGAGACCCAGTACTTC. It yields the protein CASTQTGGETQYF.

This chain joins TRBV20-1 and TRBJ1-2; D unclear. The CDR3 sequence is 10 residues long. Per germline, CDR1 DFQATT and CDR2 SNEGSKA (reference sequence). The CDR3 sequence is CMGTNYGYTF. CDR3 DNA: TGCATGGGGACTAACTATGGCTACACCTTC.

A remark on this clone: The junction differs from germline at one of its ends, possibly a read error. CDR3 DNA: TGTGCCAGCAGGGGGGAGCCCTGGGGGGCCAACGTCCCGACTTTC. Translated: CASRGEPWGANVPTF. V is TRBV6-2 or TRBV6-3 and J is TRBJ2-6, with D perhaps assigned TRBD1 or TRBD2 (6 bases each). Per germline, CDR1 MNHEY and CDR2 SVGEGT. This CDR3 has 15 amino acids.

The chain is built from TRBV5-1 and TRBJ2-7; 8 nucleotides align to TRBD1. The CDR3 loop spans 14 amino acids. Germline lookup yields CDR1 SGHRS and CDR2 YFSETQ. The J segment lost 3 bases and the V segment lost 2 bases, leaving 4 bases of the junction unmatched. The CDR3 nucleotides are TGCGCCAGCAGCTTCCCGGACAGGGTCTACGAGCAGTACTTC. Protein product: CASSFPDRVYEQYF.

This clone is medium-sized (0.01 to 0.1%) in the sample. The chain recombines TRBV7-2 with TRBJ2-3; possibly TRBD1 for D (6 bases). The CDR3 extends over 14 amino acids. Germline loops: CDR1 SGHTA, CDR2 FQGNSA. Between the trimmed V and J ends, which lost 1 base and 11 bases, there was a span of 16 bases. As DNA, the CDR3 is TGTGCCAGCAGCTTAGTGGGGGCCCTTAGGATGCAGTATTTT. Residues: CASSLVGALRMQYF.

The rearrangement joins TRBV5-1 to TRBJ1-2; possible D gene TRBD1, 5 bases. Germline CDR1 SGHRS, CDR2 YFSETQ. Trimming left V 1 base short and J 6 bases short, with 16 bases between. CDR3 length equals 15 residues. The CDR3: CASSLSARVEDGYTF. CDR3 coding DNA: TGCGCCAGCAGCTTGTCTGCCAGGGTGGAGGATGGCTACACCTTC.

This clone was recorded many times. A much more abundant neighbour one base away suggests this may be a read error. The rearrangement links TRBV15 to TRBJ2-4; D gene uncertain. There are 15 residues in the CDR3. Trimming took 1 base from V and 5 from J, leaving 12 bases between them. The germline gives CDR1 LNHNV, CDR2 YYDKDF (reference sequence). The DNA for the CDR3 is TGTGCCACCAGCAGAGGGGCGAGTCAGGAAAACATTCAGTACTTC. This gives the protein CATSRGASQENIQYF.

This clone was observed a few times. As DNA, the CDR3 is TGTGCCAGCAGCGCGCGGACTAGCGGGAGCTTCACAGATACGCAGTATTTT. Translating it yields CASSARTSGSFTDTQYF. The chain links TRBV7-6 to TRBJ2-3; 13 bases line up with TRBD2. Germline assignment: CDR1 SGHVS and CDR2 FNYEAQ. The CDR3 totals 17 residues. V shed 5 bases and J 2 bases; nucleotides not matched to a gene: 7.

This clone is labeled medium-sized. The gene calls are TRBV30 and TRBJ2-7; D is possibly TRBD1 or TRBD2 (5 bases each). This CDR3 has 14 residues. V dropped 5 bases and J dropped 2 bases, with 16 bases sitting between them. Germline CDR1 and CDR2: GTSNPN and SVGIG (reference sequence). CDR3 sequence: CAWQNRMGAYEQYF. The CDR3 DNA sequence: TGTGCCTGGCAGAATCGCATGGGGGCCTACGAGCAGTACTTC.

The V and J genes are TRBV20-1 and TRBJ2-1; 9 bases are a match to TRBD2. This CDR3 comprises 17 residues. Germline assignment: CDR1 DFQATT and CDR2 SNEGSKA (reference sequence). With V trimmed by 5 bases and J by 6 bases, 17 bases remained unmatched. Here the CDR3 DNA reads TGCAGTGCTCTGCCTGGCGGCGGGAGGGCCGGGGTCAATGAGCAGTTCTTC. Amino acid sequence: CSALPGGGRAGVNEQFF.

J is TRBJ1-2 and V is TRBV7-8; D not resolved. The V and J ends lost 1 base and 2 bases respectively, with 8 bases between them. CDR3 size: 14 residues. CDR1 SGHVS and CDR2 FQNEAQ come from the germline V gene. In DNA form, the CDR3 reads TGTGCCAGCAGCTTAGAATGGGAGAACTATGGCTACACCTTC. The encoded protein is CASSLEWENYGYTF.

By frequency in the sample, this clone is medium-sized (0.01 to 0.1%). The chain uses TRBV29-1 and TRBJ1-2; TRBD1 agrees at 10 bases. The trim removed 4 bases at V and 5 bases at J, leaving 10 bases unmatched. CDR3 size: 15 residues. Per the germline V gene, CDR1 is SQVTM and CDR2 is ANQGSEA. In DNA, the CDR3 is TGCAGCGTTGGGGACAGGGGTTCTCTCGGATATGGCTACACCTTC. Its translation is CSVGDRGSLGYGYTF.

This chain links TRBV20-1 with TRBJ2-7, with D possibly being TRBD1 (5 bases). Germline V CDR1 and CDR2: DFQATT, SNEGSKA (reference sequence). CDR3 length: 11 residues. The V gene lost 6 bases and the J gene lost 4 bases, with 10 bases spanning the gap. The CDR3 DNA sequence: TGCAGTGCCAGCCAGGGTTACGAGCAGTACTTC. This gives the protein CSASQGYEQYF.

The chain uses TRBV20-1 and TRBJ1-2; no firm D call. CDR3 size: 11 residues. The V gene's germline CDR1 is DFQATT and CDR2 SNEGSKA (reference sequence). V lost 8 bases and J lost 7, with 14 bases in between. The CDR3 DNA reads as TGCAGTCGTGAGGGCTCGTGTGGCTACACCTTC. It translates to CSREGSCGYTF.